The 15 T cell receptor beta chains presented below share a single source sample, sequenced in a study of T cell clonality in common variable immunodeficiency. The repertoire was sequenced with immunoSEQ multiplex PCR; TCRdb's copy has only in-frame clones and lacks some. The repertoire yields about 35,000 clones, none seen only once; the top ten contain around 1%. Sequenced input: peripheral blood mononuclear cells. The receptors shown here come from a person aged 18 to 70 in good health.

This clone was observed many times. The CDR3 end is not reached by the read, which stops 3 residues before it; the germline J gene fills it in. This sequence joins TRBV10-3 and TRBJ2-3; D is perhaps TRBD2 (6 bases). The CDR3 is 15 amino acids. V shed 6 bases and J shed 0 bases, with 13 bases lying between them. Germline assignment: CDR1 ENHRY and CDR2 SYGVKD. The DNA read from the CDR3 is TGTGCCATCAGAGCCTCTAGCGCCAGCACAGATACG. Its protein product is CAIRASSASTDT. The whole CDR3 reads CAIRASSASTDTQYF.

This clone was seen a handful of times. The read gets to within 3 residues of the CDR3 end, and the germline J gene fills in the rest. This chain links TRBV11-2 with TRBJ1-1, with 7 bases lining up with TRBD1. The CDR3 covers 13 residues. V was clipped by 3 bases and J by 5 bases; unmatched bases: 3. Germline V gene sequence: CDR1 SGHAT, CDR2 FQNNGV. CDR3: CASSFTGDTEAFF. Incomplete CDR3 DNA: TGTGCCAGCAGCTTCACAGGGGATACTGAA.

The sample holds many counts of this clone. The read finishes 3 residues shy of the CDR3 end, and the germline J gene is used to complete it. The gene calls are TRBV9 and TRBJ2-1; D might be TRBD1 (6 bases). Trimming cost V 0 bases and J 0 bases, with 19 bases left between them. The CDR3 sequence is 19 residues long. CDR1 SGDLS and CDR2 YYNGEE come from the germline V gene. The CDR3 protein is CASSVGTGSKWSSYNEQFF. The sequenced CDR3 bases are TGTGCCAGCAGCGTAGGTACAGGGTCAAAGTGGAGCTCCTACAATGAG.

Regarding this clone: The read comes to an end 3 residues before the CDR3 does, leaving the germline J gene to fill in the end. The chain has TRBV25-1 and TRBJ2-7; TRBD1 matches at 7 bases. V was clipped by 8 bases and J by 4 bases; unmatched bases: 8. CDR3 size: 13 residues. Germline CDR1 MGHDK, CDR2 SYGVNS. The part of the CDR3 DNA that was read is TGTGCCAGCGAAGACAGGGACGTATACGAG. Encoded protein: CASEDRDVYE. The full CDR3 protein reads CASEDRDVYEQYF.

This clone was seen at least ten times. The read finishes 3 residues shy of the CDR3 end, and the germline J gene is used to complete it. The chain couples TRBV5-1 to TRBJ2-2; TRBD2 matches at 13 bases. This CDR3 is built from 17 residues. The junction had 6 bases not matched to a gene; V was cut back by 3 bases and J by 4 bases. Germline lookup yields CDR1 SGHRS and CDR2 YFSETQ. CDR3 bases read: TGCGCCAGCAGCTCTGGACTAGCGGGAGTGATCACCGGGGAG. Encoded protein: CASSSGLAGVITGE. The full CDR3 protein reads CASSSGLAGVITGELFF.

This clone was counted ten times or more. The read comes to an end 3 residues before the CDR3 does, leaving the germline J gene to fill in the end. The chain uses TRBV12-5 and TRBJ1-1; the match to TRBD1 covers 7 bases. Germline V gene sequence: CDR1 LGHNT, CDR2 FRNRAP. This CDR3 has 16 residues. V dropped 1 base and J dropped 5; count of bases not matched to a gene: 10. The sequenced part of the CDR3 DNA is TGTGCTAGTGGTTTGGGCTACAGGGGCGATAAAACTGAA. Residues: CASGLGYRGDKTE. The CDR3 in its entirety is CASGLGYRGDKTEAFF.

This clone showed up many times. The read is 3 residues too short to cover the CDR3 end, so that end is filled in from the germline J gene. The chain combines TRBV12-3 or TRBV12-4 with TRBJ2-3, with 13 bases lining up with TRBD2. The CDR3 totals 19 residues. V lost 1 base and J lost 0; bases outside the gene matches: 7. Partial CDR3 DNA: TGTGCCAGCAGTTTAGAGACTAGCGGGGGGCCCTCTAGCACAGATACG. Its protein is CASSLETSGGPSSTDT. In full, the CDR3 reads CASSLETSGGPSSTDTQYF.

This clone was recorded at least ten times. The read is 3 residues too short to cover the CDR3 end, so that end is filled in from the germline J gene. V is TRBV7-2 and J is TRBJ2-2, with 8 nucleotides matching TRBD2. The J segment lost 5 bases and the V segment lost 0 bases, leaving 11 bases of the junction unmatched. Germline CDR1 and CDR2: SGHTA and FQGNSA. The CDR3 runs 18 residues. The part of the CDR3 DNA that was read is TGTGCCAGCAGCTTAGCGTTGCGGGGGGCCTCGTTTACCGGGGAG. Protein product: CASSLALRGASFTGE. The CDR3 in full is CASSLALRGASFTGELFF.

This clone has at least ten counts. The CDR3 is cut off 3 residues early in the read; its end comes from the germline J gene. The chain couples TRBV18 to TRBJ2-1; 10 nucleotides agree with TRBD1. CDR1 is KGHSH and CDR2 is LQKENI in the germline V gene. The CDR3 loop spans 14 amino acids. J lost 8 bases, V lost 1 base, and 2 bases had no gene match. The CDR3 sequence: CASSPQGTGDEQFF. CDR3 bases read: TGTGCCAGCTCACCACAGGGGACAGGGGATGAG.

This clone appeared many times. The CDR3 extends 3 residues past the end of the read, so its final part is completed from the germline J gene. The chain has TRBV7-9 and TRBJ2-7, with 9 bases fitting TRBD2. V was pared by 4 bases and J by 3 bases, with 7 bases of the junction left unmatched. Germline CDR1 is SEHNR and CDR2 is FQNEAQ (reference sequence). The CDR3 spans 15 residues. Incomplete CDR3 DNA: TGTGCCAGCAGCTCAACCGGGACTAGCAGCTACGAG. As protein: CASSSTGTSSYE. The full CDR3 protein is CASSSTGTSSYEQYF.

This clone occurred many times. The read stops 3 residues short of the end of the CDR3; the missing end is completed from the germline J gene. The V and J genes are TRBV19 and TRBJ1-2; no clear D gene. The germline V gene encodes CDR1 LNHDA and CDR2 SQIVND (reference sequence). The CDR3 is 13 residues long. V lost 4 bases and J lost 3, with 9 bases in between. The CDR3: CASSTQRDYGYTF. The CDR3 DNA, read in part, is TGTGCCAGTAGTACTCAGAGGGACTATGGC.

Many counts were recorded for this clone. An end of the junction does not agree with germline; a read error may underlie this. The observed sequence ends 3 residues before the CDR3 terminus, with the missing tail filled in from the germline J gene. The V gene is TRBV4-2, the J gene TRBJ1-1; unclear D gene. Looked up from germline, CDR1 is LGHNA and CDR2 is YNFKEQ. The CDR3 runs 15 residues. The sequenced part of the CDR3 DNA is TGCGCCAGCAGCCAAGAGAGCGGGATCAGGCATGAA. Protein product: CASSQESGIRHE. The entire CDR3 protein reads CASSQESGIRHEAFF.

About this clone: The CDR3 goes on 3 residues after the read ends, and that part is filled in from the germline J gene. The rearrangement uses TRBV19 and TRBJ1-1, with TRBD1 identical over 7 bases. Germline trimming cut 0 bases from V and 3 bases from J; bases unmatched to any gene: 7. This CDR3 has 16 amino acids. The germline V gene encodes CDR1 LNHDA and CDR2 SQIVND (reference sequence). The CDR3 bases that were read are TGTGCCAGTAGTATAGACGGAGGGGGCCGCGACACTGAA. Protein product: CASSIDGGGRDTE. The CDR3 in full is CASSIDGGGRDTEAFF.

This clone has at least ten counts. The read ends 3 residues before the CDR3 terminus; that terminus is restored from the germline J gene. The chain uses TRBV20-1 and TRBJ2-1, with 8 positions matching TRBD2. CDR1 and CDR2 (germline): DFQATT, SNEGSKA (reference sequence). V trimming: 2 bases; J trimming: 2 bases; junction bases outside the gene matches: 5. This CDR3 has 15 residues. Incomplete CDR3 DNA: TGCAGTGCTAGAAGGGGGGGACTAGCCTACAATGAG. As protein: CSARRGGLAYNE. The entire CDR3 reads CSARRGGLAYNEQFF.

This clone has a count of ten or more. The missing CDR3 end, 3 residues past where the read stops, is filled in from the germline J gene. The chain has TRBV7-9 and TRBJ2-7, with a weak D call TRBD2 (5 bases). The germline V gene encodes CDR1 SEHNR and CDR2 FQNEAQ (reference sequence). The CDR3 runs 15 residues. Trimming removed 5 bases at V and 0 bases at J, with 14 bases between. The DNA read from the CDR3 is TGTGCCAGCAGCCAGGCGGGCGGGCACTCCTACGAG. Encoded protein: CASSQAGGHSYE. In full, the CDR3 reads CASSQAGGHSYEQYF. The entire variable domain, with the rest obtained from reference TRBV7-9 and TRBJ2-7, is as follows: DTGVSQNPRHKITKRGQNVTFRCDPISEHNRLYWYRQTLGQGPEFLTYFQNEAQLEKSRLLSDRFSAERPKGSFSTLEIQRTEQGDSAMYLCASSQAGGHSYEQYFGPGTRLTVT.